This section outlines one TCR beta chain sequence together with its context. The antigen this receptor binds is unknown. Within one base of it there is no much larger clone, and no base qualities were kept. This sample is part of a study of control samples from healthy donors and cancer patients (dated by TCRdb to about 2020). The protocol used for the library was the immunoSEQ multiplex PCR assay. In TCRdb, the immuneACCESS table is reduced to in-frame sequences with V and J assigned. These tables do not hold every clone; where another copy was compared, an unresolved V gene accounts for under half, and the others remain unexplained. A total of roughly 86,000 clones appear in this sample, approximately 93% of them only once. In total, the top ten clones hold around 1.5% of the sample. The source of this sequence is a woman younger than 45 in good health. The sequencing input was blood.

The DNA reads TGCGCCAGCAGCTTGATGGGACAGGGGTATGACGAGCAGTACTTC. It translates as CASSLMGQGYDEQYF. The chain was built from TRBV5-1 and TRBJ2-7, with 10 middle bases fitting TRBD1. The CDR3, from cysteine to phenylalanine, totals 15 residues. Solely the CDR3 DNA is kept, with 45 bases framed from the first base. Trimming accounts for 1 base at V and 5 bases at J, while the number of junction bases matched to no gene is 6. CDR1 and CDR2, per the germline V gene, are SGHRS and YFSETQ.